This T cell receptor beta chain appears in the sequencing data of a study of CD4+ T cells in melanoma. General study results and limits: CD8+ T cell, macrophage and B cell function reportedly correlated with neoantigen-specific CD4+ T cells. Diverse differentiation states were reported for melanoma neoantigen-specific CD4+ T cells.

Here immunoSEQ multiplex PCR was the method, and the copy in TCRdb shows in-frame clones only, minus some. Found here are roughly 54,000 clones, 75% to 90% of them singletons; the top ten hold approximately 10%. Per the germline V gene, CDR1 is MNHEY and CDR2 is SVGAGI. The ends were cut back, 6 bases at V and 0 bases at J, with 10 bases in the middle. This CDR3 has 14 amino acids. In regard to this clone: Its matching antigen is unknown.

The source is a human donor with melanoma. The J gene is TRBJ2-3, the V gene TRBV6-5; the D is unclear. Sequenced: peripheral blood. The CDR3 DNA reads as TGTGCCAGCAGCCTTCTACCTAGCACAGATACGCAGTATTTT. Translated, it gives CASSLLPSTDTQYF.